These 9 T cell receptor beta chains were sequenced from one sample in a study of blood T cell repertoires in COVID-19. TCRdb's table, derived via immunoSEQ multiplex PCR, lists solely in-frame clones and lacks some. The sample holds 150,000 to 200,000 clones; roughly 80% are singletons and the top ten take approximately 11%. The sample comprised peripheral blood. The receptors stem from a woman aged 40 to 49 with COVID-19, enrolled during active disease.

The CDR3 region is CASRFGGSDTQYF. DNA of the CDR3: TGTGCCAGCAGGTTCGGGGGGTCAGATACGCAGTATTTT. The chain carries TRBV7-9 and TRBJ2-3; 7 bases align to TRBD2. Germline-derived CDR1 and CDR2 are SEHNR and FQNEAQ (reference sequence). Trimming cost V 6 bases and J 4 bases; bases outside gene matches: 4. CDR3 length: 13 residues.

The gene calls are TRBV5-4 and TRBJ2-7, with 10 bases matching TRBD2. Trimming took 2 bases from V and 3 from J; bases not matched to a gene: 5. The germline CDR1 and CDR2 sequences are SGHNT and YYREEE (reference sequence). This CDR3 has 15 residues. This CDR3 reads CASSLGAGGVYEQYF. The CDR3 bases are TGTGCCAGCAGCTTAGGAGCGGGAGGGGTCTACGAGCAGTACTTC.

This clone was detected a few times. The chain joins TRBV12-3 or TRBV12-4 to TRBJ1-5; no reliable D call. The ends were cut back, 3 bases at V and 11 bases at J, with 14 bases in the middle. CDR3 length: 13 residues. This CDR3 is CASSFGTIGAQHF. In DNA form, the CDR3 reads TGTGCCAGCAGTTTCGGTACTATCGGGGCCCAGCATTTT.

The chain links TRBV28 to TRBJ2-1, with D maybe TRBD2 (7 bases). Germline values: CDR1 MDHEN, CDR2 SYDVKM. Trimming shortened V by 6 bases and J by 6 bases, and 18 bases separated the two germline ends. This CDR3 is 15 amino acids long. The CDR3 nucleotides read TGTGCCAGCAGGGACAGTTTTGGACTAGGCAATGAGCAGTTCTTC. Residues: CASRDSFGLGNEQFF.

The chain is built from TRBV6-5 and TRBJ2-7; D remains ambiguous. Germline lookup yields CDR1 MNHEY and CDR2 SVGAGI. This CDR3 contains 12 residues. V was cut by 8 bases and J by 4 bases, with 12 bases left in between. The CDR3 sequence: CASQRGTYEQYF. The DNA of the CDR3 is TGTGCCAGCCAGAGAGGCACATACGAGCAGTACTTC.

The chain has TRBV27 and TRBJ1-4; D not certain. The ends were cut back, 2 bases at V and 4 bases at J, with 14 bases in the middle. CDR3 length equals 16 residues. Per germline, CDR1 MNHEY and CDR2 SMNVEV (reference sequence). The CDR3 nucleotides are TGTGCCAGCAGTTTAAGAGTGGGAAGCGGTAATGAAAAACTGTTTTTT. Protein product: CASSLRVGSGNEKLFF. Based on the CDR3 plus reference TRBV27 and TRBJ1-4, the full variable domain is EAQVTQNPRYLITVTGKKLTVTCSQNMNHEYMSWYRQDPGLGLRQIYYSMNVEVTDKGDVPEGYKVSRKEKRNFPLILESPSPNQTSLYFCASSLRVGSGNEKLFFGSGTQLSVL.

The chain joins TRBV10-2 to TRBJ1-1; no clear D gene. Per the germline V gene, CDR1 is WSHSY and CDR2 is SAAADI. Trimming took off 8 bases at V and 3 bases at J, with 16 bases between the two ends. The CDR3 runs to 14 residues. The CDR3 sequence: CASAGSAGDTEAFF. CDR3 coding DNA: TGCGCCAGCGCGGGATCGGCAGGCGACACTGAAGCTTTCTTT.

The chain has TRBV9 and TRBJ2-2; TRBD2 agrees at 8 bases. V lost 1 base to trimming and J lost 5 bases; unmatched junction nucleotides: 7. This CDR3 comprises 16 residues. Germline V gene lookup returns CDR1 SGDLS and CDR2 YYNGEE. The CDR3 spells CASSVYRASGTGELFF. The DNA of the CDR3 is TGTGCCAGCAGCGTATACCGGGCTAGCGGGACCGGGGAGCTGTTTTTT.

The chain links TRBV18 to TRBJ2-7; D unclear. Germline CDR1 reads KGHSH; CDR2 reads LQKENI. Between the trimmed V and J ends, which lost 3 bases and 7 bases, there was a span of 13 bases. The CDR3 runs 13 residues. The DNA for the CDR3 is TGTGCCAGCTCACCGACCCAGGCTGAGGAGCAGTACGTC. Its translation is CASSPTQAEEQYV.